One and the same sample provided the 24 T cell receptor beta chains below, sequenced in a study of beta chain features in type 1 diabetes. cDNA synthesis used the whole RNA isolate, giving expressed TCRB sequences. Some clones are missing from TCRdb's copy, which holds only in-frame ones; the method was immunoSEQ multiplex PCR. The sample lists 310,000 or so clones, roughly 8% seen once, with less than 0.45% in the top ten. Sample: central memory CD4+ T cells from blood. These receptors were taken from a young woman in good health.

This clone was recorded a few times. The V gene is TRBV10-3, the J gene TRBJ2-5; TRBD2 matches at 11 bases. This CDR3 region has 17 residues. Losses at the gene ends were 4 bases for V and 3 bases for J; bases not matched to a gene: 10. Germline values: CDR1 ENHRY, CDR2 SYGVKD. CDR3 in DNA: TGTGCCATCAGTGTCGAATTCACTAGCGGGAGCAAAGAGACCCAGTACTTC. Its protein is CAISVEFTSGSKETQYF.

The V gene is TRBV5-4, the J gene TRBJ2-3; either TRBD1 or TRBD2 may fit D (5 bases each). This CDR3 spans 17 amino acids. Germline loops: CDR1 SGHNT, CDR2 YYREEE (reference sequence). Deletions cut 2 bases from V and 0 bases from J, with 16 bases between. The CDR3 DNA reads TGTGCCAGCAGCTTTAATTGGGGCGGACTCAGCACAGATACGCAGTATTTT. Translated, it gives CASSFNWGGLSTDTQYF.

This clone was detected a few times. The rearrangement joins TRBV11-2 to TRBJ2-1; TRBD2 agrees at 13 bases. Germline-derived CDR1 and CDR2 are SGHAT and FQNNGV. The V segment lost 1 base and the J segment 7 bases; nucleotides outside the gene matches: 4. The CDR3 contains 16 residues. The CDR3 is CASSLGTSGRVNEQFF. The CDR3 nucleotides are TGTGCCAGCAGCTTAGGGACTAGCGGGAGAGTAAATGAGCAGTTCTTC.

The rearrangement links TRBV5-4 to TRBJ2-1; 10 bases line up with TRBD2. The V gene's germline CDR1 is SGHNT and CDR2 YYREEE (reference sequence). V trimming: 6 bases; J trimming: 7 bases; junction bases outside the gene matches: 10. The CDR3 is made up of 15 amino acids. The CDR3 region is CASTNLAGAGNEQFF. In DNA, the CDR3 is TGTGCCAGCACCAACCTAGCGGGGGCGGGGAATGAGCAGTTCTTC. The variable domain in full, completed from reference TRBV5-4 and TRBJ2-1, reads ETGVTQSPTHLIKTRGQQVTLRCSSQSGHNTVSWYQQALGQGPQFIFQYYREEENGRGNFPPRFSGLQFPNYSSELNVNALELDDSALYLCASTNLAGAGNEQFFGPGTRLTVL.

This clone was detected ten times or more. The chain couples TRBV14 to TRBJ1-4, with unresolved D. Germline loops: CDR1 SGHDN, CDR2 FVKESK. The V gene lost 7 bases and the J gene lost 2 bases, with 8 bases spanning the gap. CDR3 length: 13 amino acids. CDR3 region: CASKSTTNEKLFF. The CDR3 nucleotides read TGTGCCAGCAAAAGTACGACTAATGAAAAACTGTTTTTT.

The chain joins TRBV5-4 to TRBJ1-1; 8 bases fit TRBD1. The CDR3 consists of 14 residues. Germline loops: CDR1 SGHNT, CDR2 YYREEE (reference sequence). The V and J ends lost 0 bases and 7 bases, in that order; junction bases with no gene match: 5. The CDR3 region has the DNA TGTGCCAGCAGCTTGGCCATGGGACAGGTTGAAGCTTTCTTT. Protein sequence: CASSLAMGQVEAFF.

This clone was detected only a few times. The chain recombines TRBV5-1 with TRBJ2-5; 10 nucleotides agree with TRBD2. Trimming took 0 bases from V and 4 from J; bases not matched to a gene: 3. The length of the CDR3 is 15 residues. Germline-derived CDR1 and CDR2 are SGHRS and YFSETQ. The CDR3 loop reads CASSLVAGGGETQYF. The CDR3 region has the DNA TGCGCCAGCAGCTTGGTAGCGGGAGGCGGAGAGACCCAGTACTTC.

J is TRBJ2-3 and V is TRBV7-8, with D unresolved. Germline V gene sequence: CDR1 SGHVS, CDR2 FQNEAQ. The CDR3 contains 14 residues. Trimming removed 1 base at V and 1 base at J, with 6 bases between. CDR3 protein: CASSLDQRTDTQYF. CDR3 coding DNA: TGTGCCAGCAGCTTAGATCAGCGCACAGATACGCAGTATTTT.

This sequence joins TRBV5-1 and TRBJ1-2, with 9 bases lining up with TRBD1. After removal of 9 bases from V and 4 bases from J, the junction contained 10 bases not matched to a gene. CDR1 SGHRS and CDR2 YFSETQ come from the germline V gene. This CDR3 region has 14 residues. The CDR3 here is CATGTGTTSYGYTF. The CDR3 nucleotides are TGCGCCACCGGGACAGGGACGACCAGCTATGGCTACACCTTC. Drawing the rest from reference TRBV5-1 and TRBJ1-2, the complete variable domain is KAGVTQTPRYLIKTRGQQVTLSCSPISGHRSVSWYQQTPGQGLQFLFEYFSETQRNKGNFPGRFSGRQFSNSRSEMNVSTLELGDSALYLCATGTGTTSYGYTFGSGTRLTVV.

This chain uses TRBV5-1 with TRBJ1-4; D call uncertain. CDR3 size: 15 residues. Germline lookup yields CDR1 SGHRS and CDR2 YFSETQ. V dropped 4 bases and J dropped 8 bases, with 18 bases sitting between them. Written as DNA, the CDR3 is TGCGCCAGCAGCGAACCGGGCCAAGGGTCCGAAAAACTGTTTTTT. It encodes CASSEPGQGSEKLFF.

The chain is built from TRBV28 and TRBJ2-1, with 10 bases fitting TRBD2. The ends lost 1 base at V and 9 bases at J; junction bases unmatched: 12. The germline V gene has CDR1 MDHEN and CDR2 SYDVKM. The CDR3 runs 17 residues. The CDR3 region has the DNA TGTGCCAGCAGTTTATTTGGTAGCGGGAGGCAGGAGAGTGAGCAGTTCTTC. This translates into CASSLFGSGRQESEQFF.

V is TRBV4-3 and J is TRBJ1-3, with TRBD1 as a possible D gene (5 bases). Germline-derived CDR1 and CDR2 are LGHNA and YSLEER. This CDR3 has 16 residues. Trimming stripped 0 bases from V and 4 bases from J, with 13 bases between. The CDR3 DNA sequence: TGCGCCAGCAGCCAAGATAGGGGCAGGGCGGGAAACACCATATATTTT. Translating gives CASSQDRGRAGNTIYF.

The rearrangement joins TRBV11-2 to TRBJ2-6; 7 nucleotides match TRBD1. Germline V gene sequence: CDR1 SGHAT, CDR2 FQNNGV. The CDR3 is made up of 17 amino acids. Trimming at V came to 5 bases and at J to 4 bases, leaving 11 bases not matched to a gene. The CDR3 region has the DNA TGTGCCAGCAGCCCGGGACAGTCCTCGGCGGGGGCCAACGTCCTGACTTTC. Amino acid sequence: CASSPGQSSAGANVLTF.

There are a few counts of this clone. The CDR3 loop reads CASSSTGGVKTQYF. For the CDR3, the DNA is TGTGCCAGCAGCTCAACAGGGGGCGTAAAGACCCAGTACTTC. V usage is TRBV7-2 and J usage is TRBJ2-5, with 9 bases identical to TRBD1. The V and J ends lost 4 bases and 6 bases, in that order; junction bases with no gene match: 6. From germline, CDR1 is SGHTA and CDR2 FQGNSA. The CDR3 has 14 residues.

The chain links TRBV6-5 to TRBJ1-4; no clear D gene. V lost 5 bases to trimming and J lost 8 bases, with 9 bases between them. The CDR3 consists of 12 residues. CDR1 MNHEY and CDR2 SVGAGI come from the germline V gene. The CDR3 sequence is CASSLVGEKLFF. The CDR3 nucleotides read TGTGCCAGCAGTCTAGTTGGCGAAAAACTGTTTTTT.

The gene calls are TRBV18 and TRBJ1-2; D gene uncertain. CDR1 and CDR2 (germline): KGHSH, LQKENI. This CDR3 contains 15 residues. V lost 2 bases to trimming and J lost 2 bases, with 12 bases between them. CDR3 protein: CASSPVFQENYGYTF. The CDR3 DNA sequence: TGTGCCAGCTCACCAGTGTTTCAGGAGAACTATGGCTACACCTTC.

The J gene is TRBJ2-5, the V gene TRBV15; D uncertain. The CDR3 runs 13 residues. With 3 bases removed from V and 4 bases from J, the gap between germline ends came to 9 bases. From germline, CDR1 is LNHNV and CDR2 YYDKDF (reference sequence). The CDR3 here is CATSRRNGETQYF. The CDR3 DNA is TGTGCCACCAGCAGGAGAAATGGAGAGACCCAGTACTTC.

The chain recombines TRBV5-1 with TRBJ2-2; maybe TRBD1 (6 bases). Trimming cost V 1 base and J 0 bases, with 10 bases left between them. This CDR3 is 16 amino acids long. The germline V gene encodes CDR1 SGHRS and CDR2 YFSETQ. The CDR3 region is CASSLYGGANTGELFF. The CDR3 nucleotides are TGCGCCAGCAGCTTGTATGGGGGCGCGAACACCGGGGAGCTGTTTTTT.

The rearrangement links TRBV19 to TRBJ1-1; 10 bases fit TRBD1. Germline values: CDR1 LNHDA, CDR2 SQIVND (reference sequence). V lost 5 bases to trimming and J lost 8 bases; unmatched junction nucleotides: 11. The CDR3 has 15 amino acids. CDR3 nucleotide sequence: TGTGCCAGTAGTCCCGGGACAGGGGATGGATCGGAAGCTTTCTTT. Translating it yields CASSPGTGDGSEAFF.

V gene TRBV2 combines with J gene TRBJ2-5, with 11 positions matching TRBD2. The CDR3 sequence is 15 residues long. From germline, CDR1 is SNHLY and CDR2 FYNNEI. The V segment lost 5 bases and the J segment 4 bases; nucleotides outside the gene matches: 6. The CDR3 protein is CASSYILAGGETQYF. The CDR3 DNA sequence: TGTGCCAGCAGTTACATTCTAGCGGGGGGAGAGACCCAGTACTTC.

This clone has more than one count but fewer than ten. The J gene is TRBJ1-2, the V gene TRBV6-5; TRBD1 is a possible D gene (5 bases). With 5 bases removed from V and 7 bases from J, the gap between germline ends came to 14 bases. Germline CDR1 is MNHEY and CDR2 is SVGAGI. This CDR3 has 13 amino acids. The chain's CDR3 is CASSDLRDLGYTF. The DNA for the CDR3 is TGTGCCAGCAGTGATCTCAGGGACCTTGGCTACACCTTC.

This clone was detected only once. The chain recombines TRBV9 with TRBJ2-7, with D maybe TRBD2 (5 bases). Between the trimmed V and J ends, which lost 4 bases and 2 bases, there was a span of 7 bases. This CDR3 is 12 amino acids long. Germline-derived CDR1 and CDR2 are SGDLS and YYNGEE. CDR3 in DNA: TGTGCCAGCAGCCAGCGGACCTACGAGCAGTACTTC. Its translation: CASSQRTYEQYF.

This clone was found a few times. Written as DNA, the CDR3 is TGTGCCAGCATAAGCGGGAGCGCAGATACGCAGTATTTT. It is translated as CASISGSADTQYF. The J gene is TRBJ2-3, the V gene TRBV21-1; the table's TRBD2 call for D was not verified on the DNA. TRBV21-1 is shown as a pseudogene. There are 13 residues in the CDR3.

This clone occurred a few times. The chain employs TRBV2 and TRBJ2-7, with D uncertain. The CDR3 has 15 residues. Germline V CDR1 and CDR2: SNHLY, FYNNEI. V was clipped by 3 bases and J by 2 bases, with 14 bases between them. CDR3 DNA sequence: TGTGCCAGCAGTGAGTTGGCCGAGGTCGCCTACGAGCAGTACTTC. Its protein is CASSELAEVAYEQYF.